This TCR beta chain emerged from a study of CD8+ T cells in alopecia areata. Study context: Treatment comprised oral tofacitinib, 5 to 10 mg twice daily, in treated patients.

Study-wide results and caveats: Resident alphabeta T-cell populations of normal skin are likewise subject to sequencing in scalp samples. Lesional scalp exceeded normal scalp in clonality, especially in alopecia totalis/universalis.

Regarding this clone: Its target is unknown.

Germline CDR1 and CDR2: SGDLS and YYNGEE. This CDR3 has 15 amino acids. J lost 6 bases, V lost 4 bases, and 9 bases had no gene match. RNA, once extracted, was reverse transcribed into cDNA for use as the sequencing template. Some clones are missing from TCRdb's copy, which holds only in-frame ones; the method was immunoSEQ multiplex PCR. The data hold 200,000 to 250,000 clones, with 67% observed a single time. This sequence was found in a human donor with alopecia areata. The sample consisted of CD4+ T cells sorted from blood, taken at week 0. J is TRBJ2-2 and V is TRBV9; 7 nucleotides match TRBD2. In DNA form, the CDR3 reads TGTGCCAGCAGCCCTCGGGACTACCCTCCCGGGGAGCTGTTTTTT. Its protein product is CASSPRDYPPGELFF.